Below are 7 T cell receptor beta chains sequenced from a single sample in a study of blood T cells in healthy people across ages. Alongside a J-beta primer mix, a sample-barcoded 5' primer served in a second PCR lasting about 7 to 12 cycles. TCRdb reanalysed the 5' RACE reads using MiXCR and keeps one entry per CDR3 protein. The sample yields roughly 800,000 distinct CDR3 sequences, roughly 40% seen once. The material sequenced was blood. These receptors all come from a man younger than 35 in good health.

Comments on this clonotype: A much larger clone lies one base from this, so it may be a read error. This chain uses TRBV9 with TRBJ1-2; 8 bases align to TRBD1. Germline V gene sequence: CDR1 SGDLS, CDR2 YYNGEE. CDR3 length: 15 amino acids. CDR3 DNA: TGTGCCAGCAGCACGGGGACAGGTTTGGACTATGGCGACACCTTC. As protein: CASSTGTGLDYGDTF.

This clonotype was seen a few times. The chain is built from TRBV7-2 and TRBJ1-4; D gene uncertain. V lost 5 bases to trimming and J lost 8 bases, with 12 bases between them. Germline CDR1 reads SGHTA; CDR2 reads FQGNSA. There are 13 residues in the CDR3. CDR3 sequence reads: CASSPGAEEKLFF. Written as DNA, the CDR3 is TGTGCCAGCAGCCCAGGCGCCGAAGAAAAACTGTTTTTT.

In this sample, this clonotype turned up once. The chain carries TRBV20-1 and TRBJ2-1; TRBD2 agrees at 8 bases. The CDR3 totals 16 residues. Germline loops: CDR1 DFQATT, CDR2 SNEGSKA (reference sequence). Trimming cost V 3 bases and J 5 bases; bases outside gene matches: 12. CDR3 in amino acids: CSASPYGTSSHNEQFF. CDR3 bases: TGCAGTGCTAGCCCTTACGGGACTAGTTCCCACAATGAGCAGTTCTTC.

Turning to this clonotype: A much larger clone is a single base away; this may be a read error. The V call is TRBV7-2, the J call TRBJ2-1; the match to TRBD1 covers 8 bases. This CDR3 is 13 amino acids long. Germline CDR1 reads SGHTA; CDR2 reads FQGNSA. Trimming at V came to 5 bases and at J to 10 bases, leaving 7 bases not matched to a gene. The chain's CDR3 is CASSQTGAYEQFF. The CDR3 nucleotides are TGTGCCAGCAGCCAGACAGGGGCCTACGAGCAGTTCTTC.

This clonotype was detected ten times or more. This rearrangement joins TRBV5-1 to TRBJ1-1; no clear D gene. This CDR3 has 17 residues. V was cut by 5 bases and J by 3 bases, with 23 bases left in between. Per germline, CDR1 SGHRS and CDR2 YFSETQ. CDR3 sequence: CASRALWESGGYTEAFF. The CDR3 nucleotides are TGCGCCAGCAGGGCACTGTGGGAGTCGGGCGGGTACACTGAAGCTTTCTTT.

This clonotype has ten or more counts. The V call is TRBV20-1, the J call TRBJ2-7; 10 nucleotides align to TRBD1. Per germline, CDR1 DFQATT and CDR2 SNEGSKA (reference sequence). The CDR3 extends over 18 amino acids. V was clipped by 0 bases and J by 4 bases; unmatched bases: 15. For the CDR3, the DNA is TGCAGTGCTAGAGAACAGGTTGGACGGGGACAGGGGTTATACGAGCAGTACTTC. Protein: CSAREQVGRGQGLYEQYF.

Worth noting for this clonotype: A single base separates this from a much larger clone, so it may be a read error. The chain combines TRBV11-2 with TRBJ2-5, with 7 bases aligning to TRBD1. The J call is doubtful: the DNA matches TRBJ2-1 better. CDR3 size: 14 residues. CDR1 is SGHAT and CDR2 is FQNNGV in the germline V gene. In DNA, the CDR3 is TGTGCCAGCAGCTCCACGACAGGGTTGGAGACCCAGTTCTTC. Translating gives CASSSTTGLETQFF.